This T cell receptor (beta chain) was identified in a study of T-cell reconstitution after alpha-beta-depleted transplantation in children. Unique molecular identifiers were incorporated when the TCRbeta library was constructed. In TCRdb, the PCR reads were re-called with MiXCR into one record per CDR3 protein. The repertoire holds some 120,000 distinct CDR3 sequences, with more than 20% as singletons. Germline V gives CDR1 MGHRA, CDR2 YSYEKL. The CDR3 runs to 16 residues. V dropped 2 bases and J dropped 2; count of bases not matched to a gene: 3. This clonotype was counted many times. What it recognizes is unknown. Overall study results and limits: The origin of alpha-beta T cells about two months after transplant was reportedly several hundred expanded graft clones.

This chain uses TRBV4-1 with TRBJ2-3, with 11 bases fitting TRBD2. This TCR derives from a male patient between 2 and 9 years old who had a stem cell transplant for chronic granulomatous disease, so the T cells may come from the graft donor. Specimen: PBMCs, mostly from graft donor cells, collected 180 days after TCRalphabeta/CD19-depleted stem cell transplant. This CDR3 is CASSQRLAGNTDTQYF. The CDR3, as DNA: TGCGCCAGCAGCCAACGACTAGCGGGGAACACAGATACGCAGTATTTT.